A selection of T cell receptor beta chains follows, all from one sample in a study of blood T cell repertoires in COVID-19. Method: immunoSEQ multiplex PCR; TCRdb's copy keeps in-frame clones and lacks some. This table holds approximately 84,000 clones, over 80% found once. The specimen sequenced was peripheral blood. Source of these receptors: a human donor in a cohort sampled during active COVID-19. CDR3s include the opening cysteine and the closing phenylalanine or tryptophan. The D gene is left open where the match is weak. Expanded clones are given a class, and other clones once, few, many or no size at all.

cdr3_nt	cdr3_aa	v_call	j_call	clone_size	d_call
TGTGCCAGTGAGAGTTTCAATCAGCCCCAGCATTTT	CASESFNQPQHF	TRBV19	TRBJ1-5	NA	NA
TGTGCCACCAGTCCCGCAGGACGGGGCGAGCAGTACTTC	CATSPAGRGEQYF	TRBV24-1	TRBJ2-7	NA	NA
TGTGCCAGCAGTGAGACAGGGTTGGGGTCTGAGTTCTTC	CASSETGLGSEFF	TRBV25-1	TRBJ2-1	NA	TRBD1
TGTGCCAGCAGCTTAGCGCTGGGACTTTTTTCACCCCTCCACTTT	CASSLALGLFSPLHF	TRBV7-2	TRBJ1-6	once	NA
TGTGCCAGCACCCCATTGGGACAGATCAACACCGGGGAGCTGTTTTTT	CASTPLGQINTGELFF	TRBV28	TRBJ2-2	NA	TRBD1
TGCGCCAGCAGCCAAGCCCCCGAGAGGCTCGTGAACACTGAAGCTTTCTTT	CASSQAPERLVNTEAFF	TRBV4-3	TRBJ1-1	NA	NA
TGTGCCAGCAGCCGGGATTACACTGAGAATGAAAAACTGTTTTTT	CASSRDYTENEKLFF	TRBV5-4	TRBJ1-4	once	NA
TGCGCCAGCAGCCAAGTCTTAGCCGCCAGGGGATACGAGCAGTACTTC	CASSQVLAARGYEQYF	TRBV4-1	TRBJ2-7	NA	NA
TGTGCCAGCAGCTTGGTCGGGGGGGGTTCTTCATACAATGAGCAGTTCTTC	CASSLVGGGSSYNEQFF	TRBV5-8	TRBJ2-1	NA	TRBD2
TGTGCCTGGAGCGAGAGTGAAAAACCCCTCCACTTT	CAWSESEKPLHF	TRBV30	TRBJ1-6	NA	NA